This T cell receptor (beta chain) was documented in a study of tissue T cells after allogeneic stem cell transplantation (dated by TCRdb to between 2020 and 2023). With respect to the entire study: The study profiled TCR beta repertoires across many tissues from research autopsies of patients with and without GVHD, plus mouse models of GVHD. The human part of the study was a prospective observational study with no blinding and no randomization. The full study reports these points: A small and clinically heterogeneous patient cohort was studied, and sampling depth was acknowledged as a limitation. Only a few T cell clones appeared in more than one patient, yet motif-based clustering showed tissue-specific repertoire signatures that were shared between patients. The study did not determine which tissue TCRs were alloreactive or antigen-specific, and some clones might have been persisting host cells. Within patients, how anatomically similar the tissues were was a key factor in shaping TCR repertoire composition, regardless of disease or transplant status. In both patients and mice, T cells from blood and spleen picked up only a limited part of the TCR repertoire that was detected in tissues.

This clone was recorded only once. Its recognized antigen is unknown. The species here is mouse, which means the gene names and germline sequences are mouse ones. The read ends 1 residue early relative to the CDR3; the germline J gene fills the gap. Before genomic DNA isolation with the DNeasy Blood & Tissue Kit, mouse tissues were minced with razor blades in buffered saline. The receptor library was made with the immunoSEQ multiplex PCR assay. TCRbeta CDR3 sequencing was done by Adaptive Biotechnologies at survey depth, reporting CDR3 sequences, V/J genes, productive frequency and template counts. TCR beta CDR3 regions were amplified from genomic DNA rather than RNA. The authors' analysis ran thus. Jensen-Shannon divergence was used to quantify pairwise repertoire overlap between tissues, with a value of 1 meaning complete divergence and a value of 0 meaning identical repertoires. Tissues were clustered by single-linkage agglomerative hierarchical clustering of pairwise JSD values and displayed as dendrograms. GLIPH2 was run on all patient samples with simulation_depth 1000, kmer_min_depth 3, cdr3_length_cutoff 8, keeping groups with more than two unique CDR3s. In a standardized tissue-overlap score, Jaccard GLIPH-group overlap across patients was extrapolated to a standard repertoire size of 1000 clones. Associations of diversity with clinical or experimental variables used linear mixed-effect models with tissue fixed effects and individual random effects. TCRdb retrieved this table from immuneACCESS and kept in-frame rearrangements only. Not all clones are present; in checked studies, unresolved V genes account for under half, and no reason is known for the remainder. The V and J calls and clone size were taken over from that table, and D and trimming were inferred from the DNA. The sample records about 1,200 clones, roughly 53% of which are singletons. About 6% of the sample rests with the top ten.

Compared with germline, V lacks 2 bases and J lacks 1 base; bases without a gene match: 1. Looking up the germline V gene (reference sequence) yields CDR1 NNHNN and CDR2 SYGAGS. From the cysteine through the phenylalanine, the CDR3 covers 15 amino acids. The CDR3 was read in part: 42 bases, with the frame set at base 1. The rearranged segments are TRBV13-2 and TRBJ2-2; TRBD2 aligns with 8 central bases. The receptor's source is a female BALB/c mouse in good health. The MHC haplotype for this mouse line is H2-d. Sample: skin. The CDR3 loop reads CASGDWGENTGQLYF. The sequenced CDR3 bases are TGTGCCAGCGGTGACTGGGGGGAAAACACCGGGCAGCTCTAC.